The clone carrying this TCR beta chain was observed a handful of times. As processed by the authors: Reference gene primer amplification yielded estimated nucleated cell counts. The data were produced by immunoSEQ multiplex PCR, yet TCRdb's version contains in-frame clones alone and is incomplete. V and J calls and clone size are those listed in that table; D and trimming were worked out from the DNA. There are 20,000 to 30,000 clones in the sample; 92% occur only once, and 25% to 35% lies in the top ten. The sample is drawn from a study of blood T cell repertoires in COVID-19. Study-wide context: Material from acute and convalescent COVID-19 was sourced from the United States, Italy and Spain. Sources were T cells, B-cell-depleted T cells, or PBMCs; the material itself was cDNA or gDNA.

The V gene end was trimmed by 5 bases and the J gene end by 6 bases; junction bases not matched to a gene: 9. The CDR3 runs 14 residues. Germline loops: CDR1 MDHEN, CDR2 SYDVKM. The V gene is TRBV28, the J gene TRBJ1-2; 7 nucleotides align to TRBD1. The clonotype comes from a man aged 70 or older with active COVID-19. The sample consisted of peripheral blood. CDR3 sequence reads: CASSPAGQRDGYTF. For the CDR3, the DNA is TGTGCCAGCAGTCCGGCGGGACAGAGAGATGGCTACACCTTC.